The sequence of this T cell receptor (beta chain) was determined in a study of T cells after posttransplantation cyclophosphamide. V gave up 4 bases and J gave up 5 bases; unmatched junction bases: 7. The CDR3 extends over 15 amino acids. Germline lookup yields CDR1 SGHNT and CDR2 YYREEE (reference sequence). The repertoire was sequenced with immunoSEQ multiplex PCR; TCRdb's copy has only in-frame clones and lacks some. The sample consists of some 1,600 clones, roughly 81% of them appearing once. Busulfan-fludarabine conditioning, marrow transplant, and cyclophosphamide on days +3 and +4 were administered.

This material consisted of CD4+ T cells sorted from PBMCs, taken after allogeneic stem cell transplant with posttransplant cyclophosphamide. J is TRBJ1-4 and V is TRBV5-4, with TRBD1 identical over 8 bases. This TCR came from a male patient aged 50 to 59 who received an allogeneic stem cell transplant from an unrelated donor, was CMV-positive, and had acute GVHD only. Some T cells may arise from the graft donor. CDR3 protein: CASSLRTGKNEKLFF. The CDR3 coding sequence is TGTGCCAGCAGCCTTCGGACAGGGAAGAATGAAAAACTGTTTTTT.